The 21 T cell receptor beta chains listed next were all sequenced from one sample in a study of T cell changes during pregnancy in multiple sclerosis. TCRdb's copy holds only in-frame clones and misses some; the assay was immunoSEQ multiplex PCR. This sample has 80,000 or so clones, with 90% to 95% found just once. The sample here was peripheral blood, taken before pregnancy. The receptors here all came from a female donor with multiple sclerosis, enrolled in a pregnancy study.

The genes are TRBV28 and TRBJ1-5; possibly TRBD1 for D (5 bases). The CDR3 runs 13 residues. V was trimmed by 7 bases and J by 9 bases, leaving 16 bases between them. Germline values: CDR1 MDHEN, CDR2 SYDVKM. CDR3 loop: CASTRTPLPPQHF. Written as DNA, the CDR3 is TGTGCCAGCACTCGGACACCTCTTCCGCCCCAGCATTTT.

V gene TRBV28 combines with J gene TRBJ1-5; TRBD1 aligns across 8 bases. Per germline, CDR1 MDHEN and CDR2 SYDVKM. V was pared by 6 bases and J by 2 bases, with 9 bases of the junction left unmatched. The CDR3 has 16 residues. The CDR3 sequence is CASSPLQGAGNQPQHF. The DNA of the CDR3 is TGTGCCAGCAGCCCCCTCCAGGGGGCGGGCAATCAGCCCCAGCATTTT.

The chain links TRBV29-1 to TRBJ2-1; tentatively, D is TRBD2 (5 bases). The CDR3 covers 12 residues. Trimming shortened V by 8 bases and J by 12 bases, and 20 bases separated the two germline ends. The germline CDR1 and CDR2 sequences are SQVTM and ANQGSEA. CDR3 bases: TGCAGCTCCTCCCGGCCCCGGGAACGGCAGTTCTTC. This codes for CSSSRPRERQFF.

The chain joins TRBV5-5 to TRBJ1-4, with D possibly being TRBD1 (6 bases). This CDR3 is built from 18 residues. V lost 3 bases to trimming and J lost 7 bases, with 25 bases between them. CDR1 is SGHKS, CDR2 YYEKEE, per germline (reference sequence). The CDR3 bases are TGTGCCAGCAGCTCCGGTTCGCTTCAGGGGAGTCAGGGTGAAAAACTGTTTTTT. It is translated as CASSSGSLQGSQGEKLFF.

The chain employs TRBV6-5 and TRBJ1-1; D unresolved. Between the trimmed V and J ends, which lost 6 bases and 0 bases, there was a span of 14 bases. This CDR3 is built from 15 residues. Germline V lookup: CDR1 MNHEY, CDR2 SVGAGI. The CDR3 region is CASSRPRHLNTEAFF. The CDR3 nucleotides are TGTGCCAGCAGCCGTCCGAGACATTTGAACACTGAAGCTTTCTTT.

The genes are TRBV6-4 and TRBJ1-1; D perhaps matches TRBD1 (5 bases). Germline CDR1 is MRHNA and CDR2 is SNTAGT. The CDR3 loop spans 14 amino acids. Between the trimmed V and J ends, which lost 5 bases and 0 bases, there was a span of 10 bases. The CDR3 coding sequence is TGTGCCAGCAGTCGAGACAGTTTGAACACTGAAGCTTTCTTT. It translates to CASSRDSLNTEAFF.

The CDR3 spells CASSLTSGSNFNEQYF. The CDR3 DNA reads TGTGCCAGCTCACTAACCAGCGGGTCCAATTTTAACGAGCAGTACTTC. J is TRBJ2-7 and V is TRBV18; maybe TRBD2 (6 bases). The CDR3 runs to 16 residues. CDR1 is KGHSH, CDR2 LQKENI, per germline. Trimming pared 4 bases from V and 5 bases from J, leaving 21 bases between.

The V and J genes are TRBV10-3 and TRBJ2-7, with TRBD2 as a possible D gene (6 bases). V was trimmed by 7 bases and J by 0 bases, leaving 13 bases between them. This CDR3 spans 14 amino acids. In germline, CDR1 is ENHRY, CDR2 SYGVKD. CDR3 in amino acids: CAITRGTDSYEQYF. CDR3 coding DNA: TGTGCCATCACCCGGGGGACGGACTCCTACGAGCAGTACTTC.

The CDR3 reads CASSREAGASYEQYF. The CDR3 DNA reads as TGTGCCAGTAGTCGGGAGGCCGGCGCCTCCTACGAGCAGTACTTC. This chain joins TRBV19 and TRBJ2-7, with 7 bases fitting TRBD2. Trimming at V came to 5 bases and at J to 0 bases, leaving 7 bases not matched to a gene. Germline CDR1 and CDR2: LNHDA and SQIVND (reference sequence). CDR3 size: 15 residues.

The chain employs TRBV19 and TRBJ1-5; D might be TRBD1 (5 bases). Germline V CDR1 and CDR2: LNHDA, SQIVND (reference sequence). V was trimmed by 7 bases and J by 8 bases, leaving 12 bases between them. The CDR3 consists of 12 residues. CDR3 in amino acids: CASNQLGEPQHF. For the CDR3, the DNA is TGTGCCAGTAATCAGTTAGGGGAGCCCCAGCATTTT.

The V call is TRBV6-5, the J call TRBJ2-1; 9 nucleotides agree with TRBD1. This CDR3 contains 13 residues. From germline, CDR1 is MNHEY and CDR2 SVGAGI. V lost 6 bases to trimming and J lost 8 bases; unmatched junction nucleotides: 5. The CDR3: CASRRQGGDEQFF. The CDR3 DNA follows: TGTGCCAGCAGGAGACAGGGGGGAGATGAGCAGTTCTTC.

This sequence joins TRBV7-9 and TRBJ1-1, with a possible D match to TRBD1 (6 bases). Per germline, CDR1 SEHNR and CDR2 FQNEAQ (reference sequence). The length of the CDR3 is 14 residues. V was shortened by 5 bases and J by 3 bases, with 13 bases between the two germline ends. CDR3 sequence: CASSIRDIDTEAFF. CDR3 nucleotides: TGTGCCAGCAGCATCCGGGACATAGACACTGAAGCTTTCTTT.

This chain links TRBV7-9 with TRBJ2-7; 10 bases agree with TRBD2. V dropped 1 base and J dropped 7; count of bases not matched to a gene: 7. Germline V CDR1 and CDR2: SEHNR, FQNEAQ (reference sequence). The CDR3 spans 15 residues. The CDR3 region has the DNA TGTGCCAGCAGCTTAGAGGTAGCGGGAGGAGGGGAGCAGTACTTC. Its protein is CASSLEVAGGGEQYF.

CDR3 region: CASSQTGAPGGYTF. CDR3 coding DNA: TGTGCCAGCAGCCAGACAGGGGCCCCGGGTGGCTACACCTTC. The rearrangement joins TRBV7-2 to TRBJ1-2; 8 nucleotides match TRBD1. CDR1 is SGHTA, CDR2 FQGNSA, per germline. The trim removed 5 bases at V and 7 bases at J, leaving 9 bases unmatched. CDR3 size: 14 residues.

This rearrangement joins TRBV11-3 to TRBJ2-1; TRBD1 matches at 10 bases. V was pared by 6 bases and J by 8 bases, with 13 bases of the junction left unmatched. The CDR3 extends over 16 amino acids. The germline CDR1 and CDR2 sequences are SGHNT and YENEEA. The CDR3 sequence is CASRPSPGTGDDEQFF. The CDR3 DNA follows: TGTGCCAGCAGACCCTCACCCGGGACAGGGGACGATGAGCAGTTCTTC.

CDR3 bases: TGTGCCAGCAGCTTCCACAGGGTGGGGTACGAGCAGTACTTC. It translates to CASSFHRVGYEQYF. The chain combines TRBV11-2 with TRBJ2-7, with D maybe TRBD1 (6 bases). The CDR3 has 14 amino acids. Germline V gene lookup returns CDR1 SGHAT and CDR2 FQNNGV. Trimming left V 3 bases short and J 4 bases short, with 13 bases between.

This clone was counted once. This chain uses TRBV27 with TRBJ2-1; D is possibly TRBD1 (5 bases). The CDR3 runs 12 residues. The germline V gene has CDR1 MNHEY and CDR2 SMNVEV (reference sequence). Trimming removed 8 bases at V and 8 bases at J, with 13 bases between. The CDR3 spells CASGHLDYEQFF. CDR3 sequence (DNA): TGTGCCAGCGGACACCTAGACTATGAGCAGTTCTTC.

The chain couples TRBV10-1 to TRBJ2-1, with 12 bases aligning to TRBD2. CDR3 length: 18 amino acids. CDR1 is WNHNN and CDR2 is SYGVQD in the germline V gene (reference sequence). V trimming: 2 bases; J trimming: 9 bases; junction bases outside the gene matches: 14. The CDR3 coding sequence is TGCGCCAGCAGTGAGGCTAGCGGGAGGGGGATTCCTCCCAGTGAGCAGTTCTTC. This encodes CASSEASGRGIPPSEQFF.

This clone was observed a single time. J is TRBJ2-7 and V is TRBV9, with a weak D call TRBD2 (5 bases). V was shortened by 4 bases and J by 0 bases, with 17 bases between the two germline ends. This CDR3 is 16 amino acids long. The V gene's germline CDR1 is SGDLS and CDR2 YYNGEE. The DNA for the CDR3 is TGTGCCAGCAGCCCTAACGAAACGGGGAGCTCCTACGAGCAGTACTTC. Translation: CASSPNETGSSYEQYF.

The V call is TRBV29-1, the J call TRBJ1-4, with D maybe TRBD1 (5 bases). Germline CDR1 reads SQVTM; CDR2 reads ANQGSEA. This CDR3 contains 14 residues. Trimming cost V 0 bases and J 7 bases, with 12 bases left between them. CDR3 sequence (DNA): TGCAGCGTTGAAGACGGGGGGGTTAGTGAAAAACTGTTTTTT. Residues: CSVEDGGVSEKLFF.

This clone has just one count. The CDR3 DNA sequence: TGTGCCAGCAGTCTTAGGGCGCGCGGGATAAACTCTGGGGCCAACGTCCTGACTTTC. It codes for CASSLRARGINSGANVLTF. The chain uses TRBV7-6 and TRBJ2-6; possibly TRBD2 for D (6 bases). The germline gives CDR1 SGHVS, CDR2 FNYEAQ. Trimming took 6 bases from V and 0 from J, leaving 21 bases between them. The CDR3 has 19 residues.